These 20 T cell receptor beta chains originate from one sample sequenced in a study of a mutant IDH1 vaccine in newly diagnosed glioma. These receptors have no known antigen. Assay used: immunoSEQ multiplex PCR; TCRdb lists only in-frame clones, some missing. The table includes approximately 35,000 clones, around 90% detected once. Sample time point: week 47, end of study. Doses of 300 ug of mutant IDH1 20-mer peptide were given with topical imiquimod. The sample in question was PBMCs, obtained from a glioma patient whose treatment included an IDH1 peptide vaccine. The source of these receptors is a woman aged 35 to 49 with glioma.

The rearrangement joins TRBV5-6 to TRBJ2-7; TRBD1 agrees at 9 bases. CDR3 size: 16 residues. V lost 1 base and J lost 2; bases outside the gene matches: 7. Looked up from germline, CDR1 is SGHDT and CDR2 is YYEEEE. The CDR3 nucleotides are TGTGCCAGCAGCTTGTTTTTCGGGGACAGGGCCTACGAGCAGTACTTC. Translation gives CASSLFFGDRAYEQYF.

This clone was recorded only once. The chain uses TRBV19 and TRBJ1-2; D is undetermined. Germline loops: CDR1 LNHDA, CDR2 SQIVND (reference sequence). With 9 bases removed from V and 4 bases from J, the gap between germline ends came to 6 bases. The CDR3 totals 10 residues. In DNA, the CDR3 is TGTGCCAGCAGGCGCTATGGCTACACCTTC. Its protein product is CASRRYGYTF. The full variable domain, with the rest looked up from reference TRBV19 and TRBJ1-2, is DGGITQSPKYLFRKEGQNVTLSCEQNLNHDAMYWYRQDPGQGLRLIYYSQIVNDFQKGDIAEGYSVSREKKESFPLTVTSAQKNPTAFYLCASRRYGYTFGSGTRLTVV.

The chain employs TRBV27 and TRBJ2-7; 12 nucleotides line up with TRBD2. CDR3 size: 16 residues. Per germline, CDR1 MNHEY and CDR2 SMNVEV (reference sequence). The ends lost 2 bases at V and 3 bases at J; junction bases unmatched: 5. The CDR3 DNA follows: TGTGCCAGCAGTTTACGCCCGACTAGCGGGAGCTACGAGCAGTACTTC. As protein: CASSLRPTSGSYEQYF.

This chain uses TRBV30 with TRBJ2-7; D not certain. Germline values: CDR1 GTSNPN, CDR2 SVGIG (reference sequence). CDR3 length equals 13 residues. Trimming removed 2 bases from V and 3 bases from J, with 11 bases in between. In DNA form, the CDR3 reads TGTGCCTGGAGTTTTCGGCAGTACTACGAGCAGTACTTC. Translation: CAWSFRQYYEQYF.

V usage is TRBV5-1 and J usage is TRBJ1-1; TRBD1 matches at 8 bases. The CDR3 consists of 15 residues. The germline V gene has CDR1 SGHRS and CDR2 YFSETQ. V lost 1 base and J lost 4; bases outside the gene matches: 6. This CDR3 is CASSLMNRGVTEAFF. The DNA of the CDR3 is TGCGCCAGCAGCTTGATGAACAGGGGGGTCACTGAAGCTTTCTTT.

The rearrangement links TRBV6-5 to TRBJ2-5; no clear D. CDR1 and CDR2 from the germline V gene are MNHEY and SVGAGI. CDR3 length: 14 residues. V lost 0 bases to trimming and J lost 4 bases, with 9 bases between them. In nucleotides, the CDR3 is TGTGCCAGCAGTTACTCCACCCCAGTAGAGACCCAGTACTTC. Its protein product is CASSYSTPVETQYF.

The rearrangement joins TRBV27 to TRBJ2-1; no clear D. The CDR3 spans 13 residues. Germline assignment: CDR1 MNHEY and CDR2 SMNVEV (reference sequence). V gave up 10 bases and J gave up 10 bases, with 20 bases separating them. CDR3 in amino acids: CAIKDYTMGEQFF. DNA for the CDR3: TGTGCCATCAAGGATTACACAATGGGGGAGCAGTTCTTC.

The chain employs TRBV29-1 and TRBJ2-7, with unresolved D. Trimming removed 4 bases at V and 7 bases at J, with 11 bases between. The CDR3 runs 11 residues. CDR1 is SQVTM, CDR2 ANQGSEA, per germline. CDR3 in amino acids: CSVGTVGEQYF. The CDR3 bases are TGCAGCGTTGGGACCGTGGGGGAGCAGTACTTC.

The rearrangement uses TRBV5-4 and TRBJ2-5; D may be TRBD1 (5 bases). This CDR3 region has 13 residues. Germline loops: CDR1 SGHNT, CDR2 YYREEE (reference sequence). The V end lost 3 bases, the J end lost 2 bases, and 8 bases lay between the germline ends. CDR3 sequence: CASSSTAQETQYF. The CDR3 nucleotides read TGTGCCAGCAGCTCGACAGCACAAGAGACCCAGTACTTC. Using reference TRBV5-4 and TRBJ2-5 for the parts outside the CDR3, the full variable domain is ETGVTQSPTHLIKTRGQQVTLRCSSQSGHNTVSWYQQALGQGPQFIFQYYREEENGRGNFPPRFSGLQFPNYSSELNVNALELDDSALYLCASSSTAQETQYFGPGTRLLVL.

V gene TRBV6-7 combines with J gene TRBJ1-1; D might be TRBD1 (6 bases). TRBV6-7 is an ORF; its function is uncertain. V was trimmed by 2 bases and J by 0 bases, leaving 19 bases between them. The CDR3 is 18 amino acids. This CDR3 reads CASSYPLNRVRLNTEAFF. The CDR3 coding sequence is TGTGCCAGCAGTTACCCCCTAAACAGGGTAAGATTGAACACTGAAGCTTTCTTT.

The rearrangement links TRBV6-5 to TRBJ1-1, with 8 bases aligning to TRBD1. CDR1 and CDR2 from the germline V gene are MNHEY and SVGAGI. The V segment lost 6 bases and the J segment 11 bases; nucleotides outside the gene matches: 14. The CDR3 is 14 amino acids. The CDR3 DNA is TGTGCCAGCAGATGGTCTACCCAGACAGGGGACGCTTTCTTT. Protein product: CASRWSTQTGDAFF.

V is TRBV6-6 and J is TRBJ2-7, with unresolved D. The CDR3 sequence is 11 residues long. Germline V CDR1 and CDR2: MNHNY, SVGAGI (reference sequence). Trimming stripped 2 bases from V and 5 bases from J, with 4 bases between. CDR3 protein: CASSYVDEQYF. The CDR3 region has the DNA TGTGCCAGCAGTTACGTTGACGAGCAGTACTTC.

The chain links TRBV19 to TRBJ2-1; D unclear. CDR3 length: 14 amino acids. V was clipped by 1 base and J by 8 bases, with 12 bases between them. Germline lookup yields CDR1 LNHDA and CDR2 SQIVND (reference sequence). CDR3 coding DNA: TGTGCCAGTAGTATAGGGACCAGGCAGGATGAGCAGTTCTTC. Amino acid sequence: CASSIGTRQDEQFF.

This clone was seen more than once but under ten times. This chain links TRBV29-1 with TRBJ1-1; 8 bases fit TRBD1. The CDR3 is 12 residues long. Germline CDR1 SQVTM, CDR2 ANQGSEA. V trimming: 6 bases; J trimming: 5 bases; junction bases outside the gene matches: 5. In DNA, the CDR3 is TGCAGCGTGGCAGGGGGCGGTACTGAAGCTTTCTTT. Its protein product is CSVAGGGTEAFF.

The V and J genes are TRBV11-3 and TRBJ1-1; D might be TRBD1 (5 bases). The CDR3 totals 13 residues. The germline CDR1 and CDR2 sequences are SGHNT and YENEEA. CDR3 nucleotide sequence: TGTGCGAGCGGGGACCATCTGGGACCTGAAGCTTTCTTT. Its protein is CASGDHLGPEAFF.

The chain is built from TRBV10-3 and TRBJ2-6; tentative D call: TRBD1 (5 bases). The V gene lost 3 bases and the J gene lost 12 bases, with 15 bases spanning the gap. Germline loops: CDR1 ENHRY, CDR2 SYGVKD. This CDR3 contains 14 residues. CDR3 amino acids: CAISDPRRGTVLTF. DNA for the CDR3: TGTGCCATCAGTGACCCCAGAAGGGGTACCGTCCTGACTTTC.

The chain employs TRBV29-1 and TRBJ2-5; 16 bases fit TRBD2. The CDR3 extends over 15 amino acids. Germline-derived CDR1 and CDR2 are SQVTM and ANQGSEA. V dropped 7 bases and J dropped 4; count of bases not matched to a gene: 6. The CDR3, as DNA: TGCAGCGCCCGGGGGACTAGCGGGAGGGCAGAGACCCAGTACTTC. Translated: CSARGTSGRAETQYF.

The chain combines TRBV7-6 with TRBJ1-1; no definite D call. The CDR3 totals 13 residues. Germline V lookup: CDR1 SGHVS, CDR2 FNYEAQ. V lost 5 bases to trimming and J lost 1 base, with 8 bases between them. Here the CDR3 DNA reads TGTGCCAGCAGCCCGGGGAGGAACACTGAAGCTTTCTTT. Amino acid sequence: CASSPGRNTEAFF. Full variable domain (remainder filled in from reference TRBV7-6 and TRBJ1-1): GAGVSQSPRYKVTKRGQDVALRCDPISGHVSLYWYRQALGQGPEFLTYFNYEAQQDKSGLPNDRFSAERPEGSISTLTIQRTEQRDSAMYRCASSPGRNTEAFFGQGTRLTVV.

V is TRBV7-9 and J is TRBJ2-1; 7 positions match TRBD2. The junction had 12 bases not matched to a gene; V was cut back by 5 bases and J by 2 bases. CDR1 and CDR2 (germline): SEHNR, FQNEAQ (reference sequence). This CDR3 region has 17 residues. The CDR3, as DNA: TGTGCCAGCAGCACAAGAAGCGGGATGAGGACCTACAATGAGCAGTTCTTC. Its protein is CASSTRSGMRTYNEQFF.

This chain connects TRBV27 to TRBJ1-6; D remains ambiguous. Germline CDR1 and CDR2: MNHEY and SMNVEV (reference sequence). This CDR3 comprises 14 residues. V was trimmed by 2 bases and J by 7 bases, leaving 9 bases between them. CDR3 protein: CASSLGRANSPLHF. DNA of the CDR3: TGTGCCAGCAGTTTAGGGCGCGCAAATTCACCCCTCCACTTT.